The 29 T cell receptor beta chains presented below share a single source sample, sequenced in a study of blood T cells in healthy people across ages. PCR was performed a second time for about 6 to 11 cycles using a sample-barcoded 5' primer and a J-beta primer mix. TCRdb reanalysed the 5' RACE reads using MiXCR and keeps one entry per CDR3 protein. The data contain fewer than 900,000 distinct CDR3 sequences, around 36% of them singletons. The specimen sequenced was blood. The receptor set was obtained from a man aged 18 to 30 in good health.

The chain links TRBV12-3 or TRBV12-4 to TRBJ2-1; TRBD2 agrees at 10 bases. The length of the CDR3 is 14 residues. V gave up 6 bases and J gave up 10 bases; unmatched junction bases: 9. DNA of the CDR3: TGTGCCAGCAGCCTTAGCGGGGGGAGGTACGAGCAGTTCTTC. Translating gives CASSLSGGRYEQFF.

The chain employs TRBV7-2 and TRBJ2-7, with D possibly being TRBD1 (6 bases). Between the trimmed V and J ends, which lost 2 bases and 2 bases, there was a span of 13 bases. The CDR3 sequence is 15 residues long. Germline V gene lookup returns CDR1 SGHTA and CDR2 FQGNSA. This chain's CDR3 is CASSLSGRGTYEQYF. The CDR3 DNA reads TGTGCCAGCAGCTTAAGTGGCAGGGGAACCTACGAGCAGTACTTC.

This clonotype came up a few times. V usage is TRBV5-6 and J usage is TRBJ2-1, with D perhaps TRBD2 (6 bases). The CDR3 is made up of 14 amino acids. V lost 4 bases to trimming and J lost 14 bases, with 22 bases between them. Germline V gene lookup returns CDR1 SGHDT and CDR2 YYEEEE. The CDR3 coding sequence is TGTGCCAGCAGCGCCCTGGGGGGATTGGATGGGGAGTTCTTC. Its translation is CASSALGGLDGEFF.

The chain has TRBV14 and TRBJ1-1; D may be TRBD1 (6 bases). Per germline, CDR1 SGHDN and CDR2 FVKESK. CDR3 size: 14 residues. V dropped 4 bases and J dropped 7 bases, with 16 bases sitting between them. CDR3 sequence: CASSPKGGTVEAFF. The DNA for the CDR3 is TGTGCCAGCAGCCCTAAAGGGGGAACCGTTGAAGCTTTCTTT.

V and J are TRBV7-2 and TRBJ1-2, with D possibly TRBD1 on 6 matching bases. The V gene's germline CDR1 is SGHTA and CDR2 FQGNSA. The CDR3 covers 15 residues. V lost 2 bases and J 4 bases, leaving 14 bases between the germline ends. Here the CDR3 DNA reads TGTGCCAGCAGCTTATCTCCCCACAGGGCCTATGGCTACACCTTC. It codes for CASSLSPHRAYGYTF.

This clonotype was counted a few times. The chain carries TRBV15 and TRBJ2-2, with no clear D. Germline V gene data show CDR1 as LNHNV and CDR2 as YYDKDF (reference sequence). The V end was cut by 0 bases, the J end by 2 bases, with 10 bases between. The CDR3 runs 16 residues. The CDR3 sequence is CATSRDLVRNTGELFF. CDR3 nucleotide sequence: TGTGCCACCAGCAGAGATCTGGTCAGAAACACCGGGGAGCTGTTTTTT. Combining the CDR3 with reference TRBV15 and TRBJ2-2 gives the whole variable domain DAMVIQNPRYQVTQFGKPVTLSCSQTLNHNVMYWYQQKSSQAPKLLFHYYDKDFNNEADTPDNFQSRRPNTSFCFLDIRSPGLGDTAMYLCATSRDLVRNTGELFFGEGSRLTVL.

This clonotype showed up just a few times. The chain combines TRBV18 with TRBJ2-7; D gene ambiguous. The J call may be wrong; the DNA end is better matched by TRBJ2-5. The CDR3 consists of 14 residues. Germline lookup yields CDR1 KGHSH and CDR2 LQKENI. CDR3 DNA: TGTGCCAGCTCACCACCGGATGCATTGGAGACCCAGTACTTC. It codes for CASSPPDALETQYF.

The gene calls are TRBV28 and TRBJ1-1, with D tentatively TRBD1 (5 bases). Trimming stripped 5 bases from V and 0 bases from J, with 10 bases between. From germline, CDR1 is MDHEN and CDR2 SYDVKM. The CDR3 contains 14 residues. CDR3 sequence reads: CASSARQLNTEAFF. The DNA of the CDR3 is TGTGCCAGCAGTGCGCGACAGCTGAACACTGAAGCTTTCTTT.

This chain connects TRBV10-3 to TRBJ2-3; TRBD2 matches at 7 bases. Germline loops: CDR1 ENHRY, CDR2 SYGVKD. J gave up 2 bases and V 0 bases, and 11 bases lay outside the gene matches. The CDR3 consists of 18 residues. CDR3 amino acids: CAISESGGGLGLTDTQYF. The CDR3 DNA reads as TGTGCCATCAGTGAGTCGGGCGGGGGTCTCGGCCTCACAGATACGCAGTATTTT.

The chain couples TRBV6-6 to TRBJ2-1; D is undetermined. Deletions cut 2 bases from V and 3 bases from J, with 17 bases between. The CDR3 length is 17 residues. Germline CDR1 is MNHNY and CDR2 is SVGAGI (reference sequence). The CDR3 region is CASSYPISLEFYNEQFF. The CDR3 bases are TGTGCCAGCAGTTACCCGATTAGTCTAGAGTTCTACAATGAGCAGTTCTTC.

The chain couples TRBV6-1 to TRBJ2-5; weak D call: TRBD1 (6 bases). With 5 bases removed from V and 2 bases from J, the gap between germline ends came to 12 bases. Per the germline V gene, CDR1 is MNHNS and CDR2 is SASEGT. This CDR3 contains 14 residues. CDR3: CASSRAGQQETQYF. CDR3 DNA sequence: TGTGCCAGCAGTCGGGCCGGACAGCAAGAGACCCAGTACTTC.

The chain employs TRBV12-3 or TRBV12-4 and TRBJ1-5; D gene unclear. This CDR3 comprises 13 residues. Trimming shortened V by 5 bases and J by 6 bases, and 11 bases separated the two germline ends. CDR3 in amino acids: CASSPAQSQPQHF. The CDR3 nucleotides are TGTGCCAGCAGTCCAGCACAAAGTCAGCCCCAGCATTTT.

The chain couples TRBV28 to TRBJ1-1, with D perhaps TRBD1 (5 bases). V shed 6 bases and J shed 10 bases, with 18 bases lying between them. CDR3 length equals 13 residues. Germline CDR1 reads MDHEN; CDR2 reads SYDVKM. The CDR3: CASSNRDGRRAFF. The CDR3 coding sequence is TGTGCCAGCAGCAACCGGGACGGCCGACGAGCTTTCTTT.

The chain combines TRBV7-3 with TRBJ2-5; 10 nucleotides match TRBD1. The CDR3 contains 14 residues. Germline CDR1 and CDR2: SGHTA and FQGTGA. The V gene end was trimmed by 4 bases and the J gene end by 4 bases; junction bases not matched to a gene: 3. The CDR3 loop is CASSSRTGGETQYF. The CDR3 nucleotides read TGTGCCAGCAGCTCCCGGACAGGGGGAGAGACCCAGTACTTC.

There are many counts of this clonotype. CDR3 DNA: TGCAGTGCTAGAGATGGCGGTAGCACAGATACGCAGTATTTT. Amino acid sequence: CSARDGGSTDTQYF. The J gene is TRBJ2-3, the V gene TRBV20-1; D call uncertain. The CDR3 runs 14 residues. The germline V and J ends were trimmed by 0 bases and 0 bases, with 7 bases remaining between them. CDR1 is DFQATT and CDR2 is SNEGSKA in the germline V gene (reference sequence).

This clonotype was found a few times. The gene calls are TRBV4-1 and TRBJ1-2, with 8 bases aligning to TRBD1. The ends lost 0 bases at V and 9 bases at J; junction bases unmatched: 3. This CDR3 is 13 amino acids long. Germline V gene data show CDR1 as MGHRA and CDR2 as YSYEKL. Here the CDR3 DNA reads TGCGCCAGCAGCCAAGAGGGGGACAGGAGCTACACCTTC. This translates into CASSQEGDRSYTF.

This clonotype was seen only once. This chain uses TRBV10-3 with TRBJ2-7, with D uncertain. CDR3 size: 17 residues. V dropped 6 bases and J dropped 0 bases, with 21 bases sitting between them. Germline assignment: CDR1 ENHRY and CDR2 SYGVKD. Here the CDR3 DNA reads TGTGCCATCAGCTCCACAAGAAGTGGAACCGTCTCCTACGAGCAGTACTTC. This codes for CAISSTRSGTVSYEQYF.

The genes are TRBV5-1 and TRBJ2-3; a possible D gene is TRBD2 (7 bases). Germline V CDR1 and CDR2: SGHRS, YFSETQ. This CDR3 region has 15 residues. The V gene lost 0 bases and the J gene lost 4 bases, with 12 bases spanning the gap. Here the CDR3 DNA reads TGCGCCAGCAGCTTGGTTGCGGGGGCTGCAGATACGCAGTATTTT. Its translation: CASSLVAGAADTQYF.

This clonotype appeared many times. The rearrangement links TRBV27 to TRBJ1-5; D not certain. The CDR3 has 12 residues. Germline V gene data show CDR1 as MNHEY and CDR2 as SMNVEV (reference sequence). V lost 8 bases and J lost 4, with 9 bases in between. DNA for the CDR3: TGTGCCAGCGGGGAAGTTAATCAGCCCCAGCATTTT. This translates into CASGEVNQPQHF.

In regard to this clonotype: A single base separates this from a much larger clone, so it may be a read error. The chain is built from TRBV12-5 and TRBJ2-1, with D hard to call. The DNA end lines up better with TRBJ2-7; the J call may be wrong. CDR1 LGHNT and CDR2 FRNRAP come from the germline V gene. CDR3 length: 12 amino acids. The CDR3 region is CASGSPYNEQYF. The DNA of the CDR3 is TGTGCTAGTGGTTCACCTTACAATGAGCAGTACTTC.

This clonotype was counted ten times or more. V gene TRBV29-1 combines with J gene TRBJ1-2; 7 bases are shared with TRBD1. With V trimmed by 7 bases and J by 7 bases, 9 bases remained unmatched. The CDR3 totals 12 residues. Germline loops: CDR1 SQVTM, CDR2 ANQGSEA. The CDR3 DNA follows: TGCAGCGGGGGACAGCCGAGGCTTGGCTACACCTTC. Translating it yields CSGGQPRLGYTF.

This clonotype was picked up a small number of times. This rearrangement joins TRBV7-2 to TRBJ2-3, with D hard to call. The ends were cut back, 5 bases at V and 2 bases at J, with 11 bases in the middle. The CDR3 sequence is 14 residues long. Per the germline V gene, CDR1 is SGHTA and CDR2 is FQGNSA. The CDR3 sequence: CASSPQSFTDTQYF. The CDR3 bases are TGTGCCAGCAGCCCCCAGTCCTTCACAGATACGCAGTATTTT.

This chain joins TRBV7-8 and TRBJ2-1; 12 bases line up with TRBD2. Losses at the gene ends were 0 bases for V and 7 bases for J; bases not matched to a gene: 4. The CDR3 spans 16 residues. Germline V gives CDR1 SGHVS, CDR2 FQNEAQ. The CDR3 is CASSLARLAGDNEQFF. The DNA for the CDR3 is TGTGCCAGCAGCTTAGCCCGACTAGCGGGGGATAATGAGCAGTTCTTC.

In the case of this clonotype: A much larger clone differs from this one at a single base, so this may be a read error. CDR3 in amino acids: CASSVGTASDEQYF. In nucleotides, the CDR3 is TGTGCCAGCAGCGTGGGGACAGCTTCCGACGAGCAGTACTTC. The chain links TRBV9 to TRBJ2-7; TRBD1 matches at 7 bases. The CDR3 sequence is 14 residues long. Looked up from germline, CDR1 is SGDLS and CDR2 is YYNGEE. The V and J ends lost 2 bases and 5 bases, in that order; junction bases with no gene match: 7.

This clonotype was found a few times. The chain links TRBV6-6 to TRBJ1-5; perhaps TRBD1 as D (6 bases). In germline, CDR1 is MNHNY, CDR2 SVGAGI (reference sequence). The CDR3 loop spans 15 amino acids. The germline V and J ends were trimmed by 2 bases and 1 base, with 9 bases remaining between them. The CDR3 is CASSYDRPSNQPQHF. The CDR3, as DNA: TGTGCCAGCAGTTACGACAGGCCGAGCAATCAGCCCCAGCATTTT.

This clonotype showed up many times. The V call is TRBV12-3 or TRBV12-4, the J call TRBJ2-1, with D perhaps matching TRBD2 (6 bases). The CDR3 totals 14 residues. The V and J ends lost 7 bases and 3 bases respectively, with 13 bases between them. CDR3 sequence: CASTPAGRYNEQFF. The CDR3 DNA sequence: TGTGCCAGCACCCCCGCGGGACGCTACAATGAGCAGTTCTTC.

Details on this clonotype: The junction shows a germline mismatch at one end, possibly a read error. The DNA of the CDR3 is TGCAGCGTTCTACTGACCGCTAGCACGGATACGCAGTATTTT. Translated, it gives CSVLLTASTDTQYF. The chain combines TRBV29-1 with TRBJ2-3; D may be TRBD2 (5 bases). The CDR3 sequence is 14 residues long. From germline, CDR1 is SQVTM and CDR2 ANQGSEA.

The table lists this clonotype with many counts. The V and J genes are TRBV25-1 and TRBJ1-2, with 8 positions matching TRBD1. The CDR3 loop spans 14 amino acids. V dropped 5 bases and J dropped 5; count of bases not matched to a gene: 7. Germline V lookup: CDR1 MGHDK, CDR2 SYGVNS. CDR3 residues: CASSSGGAGYGYTF. The CDR3 coding sequence is TGTGCCAGCAGTTCAGGGGGCGCAGGGTATGGCTACACCTTC.

The rearrangement joins TRBV5-1 to TRBJ1-1, with D unclear. Germline loops: CDR1 SGHRS, CDR2 YFSETQ. The length of the CDR3 is 16 residues. V was clipped by 0 bases and J by 2 bases, with 14 bases between them. CDR3 loop: CASSLGLGRRNTEAFF. DNA of the CDR3: TGCGCCAGCAGCTTGGGGTTGGGTAGGCGAAACACTGAAGCTTTCTTT. Full variable domain (rest looked up from reference TRBV5-1 and TRBJ1-1): KAGVTQTPRYLIKTRGQQVTLSCSPISGHRSVSWYQQTPGQGLQFLFEYFSETQRNKGNFPGRFSGRQFSNSRSEMNVSTLELGDSALYLCASSLGLGRRNTEAFFGQGTRLTVV.